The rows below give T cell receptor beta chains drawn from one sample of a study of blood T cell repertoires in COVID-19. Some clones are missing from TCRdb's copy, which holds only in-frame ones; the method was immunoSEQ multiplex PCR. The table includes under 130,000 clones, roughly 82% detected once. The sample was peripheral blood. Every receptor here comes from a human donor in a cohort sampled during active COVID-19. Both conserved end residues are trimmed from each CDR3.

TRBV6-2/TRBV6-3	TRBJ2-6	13	ASSRAGSGANVLT
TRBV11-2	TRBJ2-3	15	ASSLGVGGRDTDTQY
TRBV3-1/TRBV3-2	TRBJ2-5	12	ASRASGGAGTQY
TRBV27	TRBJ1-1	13	ASSTRRTGGTEAF
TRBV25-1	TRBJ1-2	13	ASSVVTGGNYGYT
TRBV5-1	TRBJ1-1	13	ASSLGGQGFDRAF
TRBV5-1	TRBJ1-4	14	ASSPGGLTTNEKLF
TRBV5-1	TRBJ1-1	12	ASRIGVGNTEAF
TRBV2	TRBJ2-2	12	ASKRTVNTGELF
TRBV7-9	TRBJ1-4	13	ASSLALGGGEKLF
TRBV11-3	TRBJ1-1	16	ASSLSSGQGVWNTEAF
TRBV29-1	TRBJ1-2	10	SVEGRRSGYT
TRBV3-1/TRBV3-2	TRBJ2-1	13	ASSQATSGGHEQF
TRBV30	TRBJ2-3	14	AWSKGAQSRLDTQY
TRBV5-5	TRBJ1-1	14	ASSPVQGTSNTEAF
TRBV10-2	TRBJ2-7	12	ASSEPGGPYEQY
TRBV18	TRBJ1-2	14	ASSPGTGIVKYGYT
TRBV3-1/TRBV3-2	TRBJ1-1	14	ASSFRGNLRDTEAF
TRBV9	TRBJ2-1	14	ASSVEGRGSYNEQF
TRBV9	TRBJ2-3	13	ASSVDTGTTDTQY
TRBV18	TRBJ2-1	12	ASSRTGGWDEQF
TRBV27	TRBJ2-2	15	ASSQGGLAGGPGELF
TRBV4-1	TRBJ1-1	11	ASSLEGASEAF
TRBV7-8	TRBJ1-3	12	ASSFRRVENTIY
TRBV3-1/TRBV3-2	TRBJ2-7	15	ASSPPPRRQAHYEQY
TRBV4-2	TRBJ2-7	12	ASSQDMGSGSQY
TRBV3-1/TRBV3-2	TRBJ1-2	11	ASSQNGNYGYT
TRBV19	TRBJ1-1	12	ASSYGQMNTEAF